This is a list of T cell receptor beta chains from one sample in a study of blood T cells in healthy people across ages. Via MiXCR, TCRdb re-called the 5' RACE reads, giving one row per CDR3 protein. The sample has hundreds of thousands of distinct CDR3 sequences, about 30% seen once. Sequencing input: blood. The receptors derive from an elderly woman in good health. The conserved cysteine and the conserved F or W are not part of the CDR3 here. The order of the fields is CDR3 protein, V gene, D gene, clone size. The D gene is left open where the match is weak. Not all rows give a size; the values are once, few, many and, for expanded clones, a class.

ASSTQGTENEKLF TRBV5-1 . many
SATTGGLEQNTEAF TRBV20-1 . many
ASSFPAREQY TRBV5-6 . .
ASSQDRGGAYNEQF TRBV4-1 . many
ASSSPRNFETQY TRBV7-2 . .
ASSLAKWDEQY TRBV5-1 . many
ASSQNSGIDQPQH TRBV5-1 . .
AWSVNGARVGQY TRBV30 . .
ASSLGTVGQGGSQY TRBV7-6 TRBD1 few
ASSKNSGGFGSTDTQY TRBV7-8 TRBD2 many
ASSYSETQGNEQF TRBV6-6 . many
ASSPGLLQETQY TRBV5-1 . many
AWSSRSNYGYT TRBV30 . few
ASRGGILALETQY TRBV12-3/TRBV12-4 . .
VSSPSQDNEQF TRBV18 . .
ASSLALGDTQY TRBV5-1 . many
ASSPYEGYGQY TRBV7-2 . .
ASSPRLLTGELF TRBV3-1 . .
ASSHLAREYEQY TRBV14 . .
SAEDPAADTQY TRBV20-1 . .
ASSGISKLAGGTRSYNEQF TRBV5-1 TRBD2 many
SAAASRGGYSYNEQF TRBV20-1 . .
ASSLWGQELAKNIQY TRBV7-9 . .
SAKGDRPELSYNEQF TRBV20-1 TRBD1 many
ASVRRVDMGGNEQF TRBV6-1 TRBD2 many
AISETSGTGVPWSYEQY TRBV10-3 TRBD1 many
ASSDWGGNQPQH TRBV6-1 . few
ASNLYQGANTEAF TRBV28 TRBD1 few
ASSLRSRLSTDTQY TRBV7-2 . many
SARGGGDSPLH TRBV20-1 . many
SAKPGTRGNEQF TRBV20-1 . .
AWSVGGLTDTQY TRBV30 TRBD1 many
ASSLVQRVTGELF TRBV5-6 . few
ASSSTLTDVRSYEQY TRBV7-9 . .
ASSLDGGMNTEAF TRBV11-2 . few
AWAYRVRYT TRBV30 . once
ASNPSLGTGGNEQY TRBV5-1 TRBD1 many
ASSALSGGWEQY TRBV9 TRBD1 once
ASSPGTGFPEAF TRBV11-2 TRBD1 .
SARVRGRYTDTQY TRBV20-1 . many
ATSDLGIPYEQY TRBV24-1 . many
ASSLADRGDGYT TRBV7-2 TRBD1 many
SVAPGLAGSEQF TRBV20-1 TRBD2 many